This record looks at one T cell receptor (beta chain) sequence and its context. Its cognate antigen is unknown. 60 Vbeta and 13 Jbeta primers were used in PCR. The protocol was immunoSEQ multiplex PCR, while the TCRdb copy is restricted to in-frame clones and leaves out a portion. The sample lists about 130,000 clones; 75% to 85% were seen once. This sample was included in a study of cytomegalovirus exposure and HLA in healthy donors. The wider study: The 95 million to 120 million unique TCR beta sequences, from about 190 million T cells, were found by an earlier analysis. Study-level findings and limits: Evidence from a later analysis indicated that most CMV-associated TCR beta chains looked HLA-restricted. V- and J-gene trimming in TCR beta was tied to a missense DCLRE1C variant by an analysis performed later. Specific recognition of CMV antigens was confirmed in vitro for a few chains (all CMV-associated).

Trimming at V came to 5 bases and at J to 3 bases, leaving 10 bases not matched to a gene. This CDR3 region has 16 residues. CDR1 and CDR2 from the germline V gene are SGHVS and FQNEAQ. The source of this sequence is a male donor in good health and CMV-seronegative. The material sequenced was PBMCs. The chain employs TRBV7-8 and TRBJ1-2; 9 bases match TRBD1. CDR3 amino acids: CASSVNRGQEDYGYTF. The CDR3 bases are TGTGCCAGCAGCGTCAACAGGGGGCAGGAAGACTATGGCTACACCTTC.